This T cell receptor (beta chain) was recovered during a study of cytomegalovirus exposure and HLA in healthy donors. Study-wide results and caveats: In terms of immune exposure information, only CMV serostatus was available.

A multiplex PCR was run with 60 Vbeta primers and 13 Jbeta primers. This table comes from immunoSEQ multiplex PCR, and its TCRdb copy is limited to in-frame clones, with some not included. The table includes under 150,000 clones, 81% detected once. Participants comprised healthy donors of bone marrow. The germline gives CDR1 SGHTA, CDR2 FQGNSA. This CDR3 has 14 residues. V gave up 1 base and J gave up 1 base, with 7 bases separating them. Notes on this clone: Antigen unknown.

The rearrangement links TRBV7-2 to TRBJ1-1; a possible D gene is TRBD1 (5 bases). Sequenced input: PBMCs. The TCR comes from a man aged 18 to 30 in good health and CMV-seronegative. The CDR3 DNA is TGTGCCAGCAGCTTAGAGGGGCAGAACACTGAAGCTTTCTTT. As protein: CASSLEGQNTEAFF.